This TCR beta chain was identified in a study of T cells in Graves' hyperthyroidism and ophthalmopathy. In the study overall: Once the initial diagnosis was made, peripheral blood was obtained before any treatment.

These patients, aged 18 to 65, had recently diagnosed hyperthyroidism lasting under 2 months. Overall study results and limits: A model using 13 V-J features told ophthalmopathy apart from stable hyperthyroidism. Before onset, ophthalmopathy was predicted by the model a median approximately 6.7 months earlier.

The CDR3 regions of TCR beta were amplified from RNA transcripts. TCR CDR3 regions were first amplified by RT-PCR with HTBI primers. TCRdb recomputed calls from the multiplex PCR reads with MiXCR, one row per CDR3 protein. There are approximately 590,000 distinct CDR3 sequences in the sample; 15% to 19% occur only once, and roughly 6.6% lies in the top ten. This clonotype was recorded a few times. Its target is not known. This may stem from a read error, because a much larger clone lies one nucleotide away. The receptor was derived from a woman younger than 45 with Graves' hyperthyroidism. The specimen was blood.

CDR3 in DNA: TGTGCCTGGGGTGTTAGCTACCACGAGCAGTACTTC. Translating it yields CAWGVSYHEQYF. This rearrangement joins TRBV30 to TRBJ2-7; D unresolved. Germline loops: CDR1 GTSNPN, CDR2 SVGIG (reference sequence). This CDR3 has 12 amino acids.